This T cell receptor beta chain was sequenced during a study of T cells in Graves' hyperthyroidism and ophthalmopathy (dated by TCRdb to between 2018 and 2020). Looking at the study overall: Peripheral blood samples were taken at initial diagnosis, before any treatment was given. The study also compared thyroid tissue and blood T-cell repertoires from about six Graves' hyperthyroidism patients. After blood sampling, hyperthyroidism patients were treated with methimazole at a starting dose of 30 mg daily, and ophthalmopathy patients were treated with high-dose intravenous methylprednisolone. The paper reports TCR Vbeta CDR3 sequencing of roughly 140 peripheral blood samples: some 44 ophthalmopathy, approximately 74 hyperthyroidism and about 17 progressor patients. A discovery cohort of about a hundred patients, approximately 45 with Graves' ophthalmopathy and about 58 with stable Graves' hyperthyroidism, was used to find distinguishing TCR V-J signatures. The 95 to 100 discovery patients were randomly divided into training and test sets at a 7:3 ratio. An independent validation cohort of 18 to 20 hyperthyroidism patients and some 15 patients who later progressed to ophthalmopathy tested prospective prediction of ophthalmopathy.

This clonotype was detected a few times. No antigen is known for it. Base qualities were left out, and no much larger clone turns up one base away. The TCR beta CDR3 regions were amplified from the RNA transcripts. A first-round RT-PCR of the TCR CDR3 used the HTBI primer set with the Qiagen OneStep RT-PCR kit. A second multiplex PCR round built the libraries, followed by size selection and purification. Paired-end sequencing of the libraries was performed with 100 bp reads on an Illumina HiSeq2000. Per the authors' processing: SOAPnuke was used to process the raw data, removing reads that contained adapters or uncalled bases, had a mean Phred below 15, or lacked an exact match to the constant primer or identifier. High-quality paired reads were merged using COPE v1.2.5, and each unique nucleotide sequence was defined as a clonotype. Clonotypes were aligned to IMGT TRBV, TRBD and TRBJ reference segments using MiTCR v1.1. Analysis was restricted to V-J combinations with a frequency above 0.0001, which covered about 99% of repertoires. A TCS score was defined as the ratio between F50 (clonal expansion) and ExV (chaos), using BLOSUM62-based TCRdist between CDR3 peptides within each V-J. Welch's t-statistics and random forest reduced just over 500 V-J features to roughly 13, which were used in a naive Bayes classifier (R e1071). TCRdb handled the public reads itself, with Q25 trimming in fastp and clone calling in MiXCR, and kept productive beta chains. Duplicate CDR3 protein sequences are folded into a single record with the most common DNA and genes. These V and J calls originate from TCRdb's pipeline instead of the authors' own analysis. The sample includes hundreds of thousands of distinct CDR3 sequences, with under 20% observed a single time. The ten largest clones add up to over 3.5% of the sample.

Stable Graves' hyperthyroidism was defined as no progression to ophthalmopathy during 18 months of follow-up. Hyperthyroidism patients were newly diagnosed, had a disease duration of under 2 months, and were aged 18 to 65 years. Any patient with an uncontrolled infection, another autoimmune disease, pregnancy or lactation was excluded. Diagnoses relied on clinical symptoms, serum thyroxine and TRAb, thyroid ultrasound and orbital computed tomography. PBMCs were isolated from around 10 ml of fresh peripheral blood by Ficoll-Paque density gradient centrifugation. Trizol reagent was used to extract total RNA, and RNA quality was then checked on an Agilent 2100 Bioanalyzer. Paper-wide results and their limitations: Ophthalmopathy was separated from stable hyperthyroidism by a 13 V-J signature model, with over 85% sensitivity and about 81% specificity obtained in cross-validation and 80%/75% obtained in testing. Most expanded thyroid clonotypes (frequency above 0.001) were also detected in blood, a finding suggesting that blood repertoires may reflect thyroid immune responses. In validation, the model predicted progression to ophthalmopathy a median of approximately 6.3 months before onset, with approximately 71% sensitivity and around 76% specificity. No statistical method was used to fix the sample size in advance, and group allocation was not hidden from the investigators.

The CDR3 starts with the cysteine, ends with the phenylalanine, and has 15 residues. Solely the CDR3 DNA is kept, with 45 bases framed from the first base. V and J are trimmed by 4 bases and 2 bases, and the gene matches miss 7 bases of the junction. The CDR1 and CDR2 encoded by the germline V gene are SGHDT and YYEEEE. The sample taken for sequencing was blood. This receptor was obtained from a woman aged 30 to 39 with Graves' hyperthyroidism. Recombination linked TRBV5-6 to TRBJ1-2; TRBD1 lines up with 8 middle nucleotides. The sequence in DNA is TGTGCCAGCAGCGGGGGACAGGTGGAGAACTATGGCTACACCTTC. It translates to CASSGGQVENYGYTF.